Shown below are 12 T cell receptor beta chains from a single sample sequenced in a study of Ad26.COV2.S vaccination and SARS-CoV-2 variants. The repertoire was sequenced with immunoSEQ multiplex PCR; TCRdb's copy has only in-frame clones and lacks some. The sample contains over 110,000 clones, around 86% of which appear only once. The material sequenced was peripheral blood, taken after recovery from COVID-19. The receptors come from a human donor who had recovered from COVID-19.

The chain recombines TRBV30 with TRBJ2-1; TRBD2 matches 9 bases. The J segment lost 0 bases and the V segment lost 1 base, leaving 10 bases of the junction unmatched. Germline lookup yields CDR1 GTSNPN and CDR2 SVGIG (reference sequence). The CDR3 consists of 18 residues. The DNA for the CDR3 is TGTGCCTGGAGTGGGGGCCTAGCGGGATATAGCTCCTACAATGAGCAGTTCTTC. It encodes CAWSGGLAGYSSYNEQFF.

The rearrangement uses TRBV4-1 and TRBJ2-1; no definite D call. CDR1 and CDR2 from the germline V gene are MGHRA and YSYEKL. V lost 0 bases and J lost 7, with 10 bases in between. CDR3 size: 14 residues. The CDR3 DNA reads TGCGCCAGCAGCCAAGATCTACAGAATAATGAGCAGTTCTTC. Amino acid sequence: CASSQDLQNNEQFF.

The genes are TRBV7-9 and TRBJ2-7; TRBD1 agrees at 7 bases. The trim removed 5 bases at V and 4 bases at J, leaving 5 bases unmatched. The germline CDR1 and CDR2 sequences are SEHNR and FQNEAQ (reference sequence). The length of the CDR3 is 13 residues. CDR3 amino acids: CASSTRQGYEQYF. The DNA of the CDR3 is TGTGCCAGCAGCACCCGACAGGGATACGAGCAGTACTTC.

This clone was seen just once. This chain uses TRBV5-4 with TRBJ1-1, with D perhaps matching TRBD1 (5 bases). CDR3 length: 14 amino acids. CDR1 SGHNT and CDR2 YYREEE come from the germline V gene (reference sequence). Trimming shortened V by 7 bases and J by 1 base, and 14 bases separated the two germline ends. CDR3 nucleotide sequence: TGTGCCAGCGCATCAAAAACAGGGAACACTGAAGCTTTCTTT. This codes for CASASKTGNTEAFF.

The V call is TRBV4-3, the J call TRBJ1-1; weak D call: TRBD1 (5 bases). The CDR3 has 13 residues. V was cut by 0 bases and J by 11 bases, with 13 bases left in between. Germline V gene data show CDR1 as LGHNA and CDR2 as YSLEER. The CDR3 nucleotides are TGCGCCAGCAGCCAAGACGGAAGGGAGGGGGCTTTCTTT. Translation: CASSQDGREGAFF.

This chain joins TRBV27 and TRBJ1-1; D unresolved. The CDR3 sequence is 15 residues long. Looked up from germline, CDR1 is MNHEY and CDR2 is SMNVEV (reference sequence). V lost 7 bases and J lost 1, with 16 bases in between. In DNA, the CDR3 is TGTGCCAGCACCGATATGAGCCTAACGAACACTGAAGCTTTCTTT. Its protein is CASTDMSLTNTEAFF.

DNA of the CDR3: TGTGCCAGCAGTCCCATCCGACAGGGGGCAGGGGTTAGGGACACCGGGGAGCTGTTTTTT. Translation gives CASSPIRQGAGVRDTGELFF. The chain is built from TRBV28 and TRBJ2-2; 10 bases line up with TRBD1. CDR1 is MDHEN, CDR2 SYDVKM, per germline. This CDR3 has 20 amino acids. Trimming cost V 5 bases and J 3 bases; bases outside gene matches: 18.

This chain joins TRBV6-5 and TRBJ2-1, with 9 bases fitting TRBD1. With 6 bases clipped from V and 9 bases from J, the junction kept 12 bases outside the gene matches. Germline CDR1 reads MNHEY; CDR2 reads SVGAGI. CDR3 length equals 15 residues. In nucleotides, the CDR3 is TGTGCCAGCAGGGGGATTACAGGGGGCCGGGGTGAGCAGTTCTTC. Protein: CASRGITGGRGEQFF.

V usage is TRBV6-6 and J usage is TRBJ2-5; no firm D call. CDR3 length: 13 residues. V was trimmed by 6 bases and J by 5 bases, leaving 13 bases between them. CDR1 is MNHNY, CDR2 SVGAGI, per germline (reference sequence). The DNA of the CDR3 is TGTGCCAGCAGGTTCCGGGCTCGGGAGACCCAGTACTTC. It codes for CASRFRARETQYF.

The chain links TRBV27 to TRBJ1-5; no clear D. The CDR3 length is 15 residues. CDR1 and CDR2 (germline): MNHEY, SMNVEV (reference sequence). Trimming cost V 0 bases and J 4 bases, with 10 bases left between them. CDR3: CASSLSGMGNQPQHF. The DNA for the CDR3 is TGTGCCAGCAGTTTATCAGGGATGGGGAATCAGCCCCAGCATTTT.

The genes are TRBV6-5 and TRBJ1-1; tentative D call: TRBD1 (6 bases). The V end lost 6 bases, the J end lost 4 bases, and 15 bases lay between the germline ends. The CDR3 runs 14 residues. From germline, CDR1 is MNHEY and CDR2 SVGAGI. The CDR3 DNA reads as TGTGCCAGCAGCCTCCCGGGCAGGGGCACTGAAGCTTTCTTT. It specifies CASSLPGRGTEAFF.

The gene calls are TRBV5-1 and TRBJ1-6, with TRBD1 matching over 9 bases. Germline assignment: CDR1 SGHRS and CDR2 YFSETQ. The J segment lost 5 bases and the V segment lost 4 bases, leaving 10 bases of the junction unmatched. This CDR3 has 17 amino acids. The CDR3 is CASSILGQGGDNSPLHF. The CDR3 nucleotides read TGCGCCAGCAGCATTTTGGGACAGGGTGGGGATAATTCACCCCTCCACTTT.